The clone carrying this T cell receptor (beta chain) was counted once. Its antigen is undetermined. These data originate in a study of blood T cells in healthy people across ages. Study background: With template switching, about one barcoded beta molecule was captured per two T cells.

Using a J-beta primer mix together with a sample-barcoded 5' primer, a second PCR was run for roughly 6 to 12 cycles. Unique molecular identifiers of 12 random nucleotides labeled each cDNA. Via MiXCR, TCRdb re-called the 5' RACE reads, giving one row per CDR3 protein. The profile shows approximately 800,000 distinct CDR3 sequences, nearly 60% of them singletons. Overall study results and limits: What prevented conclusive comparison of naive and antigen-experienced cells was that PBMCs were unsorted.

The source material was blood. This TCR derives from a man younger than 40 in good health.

The CDR3 is CSAKSYYSERGTQYF. The CDR3 DNA is TGCAGTGCCAAATCCTACTATAGTGAGAGGGGGACCCAGTACTTC. The rearrangement joins TRBV20-1 to TRBJ2-7, with D perhaps TRBD1 or TRBD2 (5 bases each). The J call may be incorrect, as the DNA end agrees better with TRBJ2-5. CDR1 and CDR2 (germline): DFQATT, SNEGSKA (reference sequence). The CDR3 totals 15 residues.